One TCR beta chain is described in this entry. Its matching antigen is unknown. The data were obtained in a study of cytomegalovirus exposure and HLA in healthy donors. Study-wide background: A subsequent analysis reported that the 120 or so validation repertoires were produced on the same platform that had also been used for the 600 to 700 first-cohort repertoires.

Study results and limitations: Listed as cytomegalovirus-associated were 170 or so TCR beta chains.

Profiling relied on immunoSEQ multiplex PCR, and the TCRdb table lists in-frame clones only, not all of them. Of around 150,000 clones listed, 90% to 97% are singletons. CDR3 length: 14 amino acids. V lost 4 bases to trimming and J lost 7 bases; unmatched junction nucleotides: 5. Germline loops: CDR1 MGHDK, CDR2 SYGVNS. Sequenced: PBMCs. This rearrangement joins TRBV25-1 to TRBJ2-7, with TRBD1 matching 12 bases. The receptor was derived from a woman between 18 and 30 years old in good health and CMV-seronegative. The CDR3 DNA reads as TGTGCCAGCAGTGGGCCGGGACAGGGGGCAGAGCAGTACTTC. Translating gives CASSGPGQGAEQYF.